This T cell receptor beta chain was captured in a study of graft-versus-host responses after intestinal transplantation. Study as a whole: Anti-thymocyte globulin induction preceded roughly 3 years of tacrolimus and steroid maintenance in all recipients.

Study outcomes and limitations: GvH clones were found in recipient marrow; some appeared first in ileum or blood.

Data came from immunoSEQ multiplex PCR; TCRdb stores just in-frame clones and leaves some out. Among tens of thousands of clones listed, 90% to 95% were seen once. CDR1 is GTSNPN, CDR2 SVGIG, per germline (reference sequence). V was cut by 1 base and J by 0 bases, with 12 bases left in between. The CDR3 length is 15 residues. This clone was counted a single time. Antigen specificity is unknown. This sequence joins TRBV30 and TRBJ2-5; tentative D call: TRBD1 (7 bases). This receptor was taken from a human donor who was the organ donor for an intestinal transplant. The sample consisted of unstimulated CD8+ T cells sorted from spleen or lymph node cells, taken before transplant. Here the CDR3 reads CAWSGDRDYQETQYF. The CDR3 DNA is TGTGCCTGGAGTGGTGACAGGGACTACCAAGAGACCCAGTACTTC.